These 23 T cell receptor beta chains were sequenced from one sample in a study of control samples from healthy donors and cancer patients. Repertoires were generated with immunoSEQ multiplex PCR, while TCRdb's copy carries only in-frame clones and drops some. The data contain about 410,000 clones, 80% to 95% of them singletons. The sample comprised PBMCs. The receptors were sampled from a man aged 35 to 55 with head and neck cancer.

This chain links TRBV7-9 with TRBJ2-7; 8 nucleotides match TRBD2. Trimming cost V 1 base and J 0 bases; bases outside gene matches: 8. The germline V gene encodes CDR1 SEHNR and CDR2 FQNEAQ (reference sequence). This CDR3 has 17 residues. The CDR3: CASSLDLAGGTSYEQYF. The DNA of the CDR3 is TGTGCCAGCAGCTTAGATCTCGCGGGAGGTACCTCCTACGAGCAGTACTTC.

The V gene is TRBV6-2 or TRBV6-3, the J gene TRBJ1-1; 7 bases map to TRBD1. Losses at the gene ends were 4 bases for V and 1 base for J; bases not matched to a gene: 6. Per germline, CDR1 MNHEY and CDR2 SVGEGT. CDR3 length: 15 residues. The CDR3 sequence is CASSWGGTENTEAFF. The CDR3 DNA is TGTGCCAGCAGTTGGGGAGGGACAGAGAACACTGAAGCTTTCTTT.

The chain joins TRBV6-5 to TRBJ1-2; 7 bases agree with TRBD1. V lost 6 bases to trimming and J lost 8 bases; unmatched junction nucleotides: 12. The CDR3 sequence is 14 residues long. Germline V lookup: CDR1 MNHEY, CDR2 SVGAGI. The CDR3 DNA reads as TGTGCCAGCAGCCCCGCGACAGGGCGGAGGGGCTACACCTTC. The encoded protein is CASSPATGRRGYTF.

V usage is TRBV6-5 and J usage is TRBJ2-1, with unresolved D. Trimming took 5 bases from V and 3 from J, leaving 8 bases between them. The CDR3 totals 13 residues. Germline-derived CDR1 and CDR2 are MNHEY and SVGAGI. The DNA of the CDR3 is TGTGCCAGCAGTCAGAATCACTACAATGAGCAGTTCTTC. This encodes CASSQNHYNEQFF.

The rearrangement uses TRBV6-5 and TRBJ1-1, with a tentative D call TRBD1 (6 bases). Germline CDR1 reads MNHEY; CDR2 reads SVGAGI. V gave up 6 bases and J gave up 1 base, with 12 bases separating them. This CDR3 contains 14 residues. CDR3 in amino acids: CASRQGSANTEAFF. CDR3 coding DNA: TGTGCCAGCAGGCAGGGGTCCGCGAACACTGAAGCTTTCTTT.

The rearrangement links TRBV19 to TRBJ2-3; a weak D match, TRBD1 (5 bases). The CDR3 extends over 15 amino acids. Looked up from germline, CDR1 is LNHDA and CDR2 is SQIVND (reference sequence). V lost 6 bases and J lost 0, with 13 bases in between. This CDR3 reads CASSLQARSTDTQYF. The CDR3 nucleotides read TGTGCCAGTAGCTTACAGGCACGTAGCACAGATACGCAGTATTTT.

As to this clone: Relative to the germline gene, one junction end is altered; a read error may explain this. CDR3 protein: CASNLAGTYTGELFF. In nucleotides, the CDR3 is TGTGCCAGCAACTTGGCCGGGACCTACACCGGGGAGCTGTTTTTT. The chain recombines TRBV5-4 with TRBJ2-2; the D call may be TRBD1 or TRBD2 (5 bases each). Per the germline V gene, CDR1 is SGHNT and CDR2 is YYREEE (reference sequence). The CDR3 runs to 15 residues. The entire variable domain, with the rest obtained from reference TRBV5-4 and TRBJ2-2, is as follows: ETGVTQSPTHLIKTRGQQVTLRCSSQSGHNTVSWYQQALGQGPQFIFQYYREEENGRGNFPPRFSGLQFPNYSSELNVNALELDDSALYLCASNLAGTYTGELFFGEGSRLTVL.

The rearrangement links TRBV6-5 to TRBJ2-7, with D perhaps TRBD2 (6 bases). The germline V and J ends were trimmed by 6 bases and 6 bases, with 15 bases remaining between them. This CDR3 comprises 13 residues. From germline, CDR1 is MNHEY and CDR2 SVGAGI. Here the CDR3 reads CASRGRVGGEQYF. The DNA of the CDR3 is TGTGCCAGCAGGGGGCGGGTGGGGGGCGAGCAGTACTTC.

Details on this clone: The identical CDR3 is also encoded by other nucleotide sequences in the sample. The chain links TRBV7-2 to TRBJ2-7; 9 bases are a match to TRBD2. The CDR3 is 14 amino acids. The germline V gene has CDR1 SGHTA and CDR2 FQGNSA. Trimming at V came to 6 bases and at J to 0 bases, leaving 3 bases not matched to a gene. CDR3 in DNA: TGTGCCAGCAGTCTAGCGGGGAGCTCCTACGAGCAGTACTTC. Residues: CASSLAGSSYEQYF.

The J gene is TRBJ1-4, the V gene TRBV21-1; TRBD1 was called by the table and not checked on the DNA. TRBV21-1 is a recognized pseudogene. The CDR3 is made up of 14 amino acids. CDR3 loop: CASSKGTGDEKLFF. Here the CDR3 DNA reads TGTGCCAGCAGCAAAGGGACAGGGGATGAAAAACTGTTTTTT.

The chain links TRBV20-1 to TRBJ1-5; no firm D call. This CDR3 contains 11 residues. The V end was cut by 4 bases, the J end by 11 bases, with 12 bases between. Germline CDR1 DFQATT, CDR2 SNEGSKA (reference sequence). The DNA of the CDR3 is TGCAGTGCTAAATCCCGGGAGGCCCAGCATTTT. Its protein is CSAKSREAQHF.

For this clone: This sample also contains other DNA sequences that code for the same CDR3. The rearrangement joins TRBV6-5 to TRBJ2-1; D may be TRBD2 (6 bases). Trimming took 3 bases from V and 0 from J, leaving 9 bases between them. The CDR3 is 15 residues long. Germline V gene sequence: CDR1 MNHEY, CDR2 SVGAGI. The CDR3 loop reads CASSYGGSSYNEQFF. CDR3 DNA: TGTGCCAGCAGTTATGGGGGGAGCTCCTACAATGAGCAGTTCTTC.

Comment on this clone: This CDR3 is missing its conserved last phenylalanine or tryptophan, likely due to a read error. It is unclear where the CDR3 begins or ends on the DNA, so no DNA is shown, and the CDR3 is as TCRdb lists it. This rearrangement joins TRBV2 to TRBJ1-1. The CDR3 is 12 residues long, counting both termini. Germline CDR1 is SNHLY and CDR2 is FYNNEI. The CDR3: CASSEALKWSEV.

This clone was recorded only once. The rearrangement uses TRBV6-5 and TRBJ1-6; TRBD1 aligns across 7 bases. This CDR3 is 13 amino acids long. V shed 8 bases, J shed 3 bases, and the junction held 1 base outside the gene matches. Germline-derived CDR1 and CDR2 are MNHEY and SVGAGI. The CDR3 DNA sequence: TGTGCCAGCCGGGACAGCTATAATTCACCCCTCCACTTT. Its protein is CASRDSYNSPLHF.

The chain has TRBV19 and TRBJ2-7; D ambiguous. Trimming cost V 6 bases and J 0 bases, with 12 bases left between them. Germline CDR1 reads LNHDA; CDR2 reads SQIVND (reference sequence). CDR3 length: 14 amino acids. Here the CDR3 reads CASSHGLGSYEQYF. The CDR3 DNA is TGTGCCAGTAGCCATGGGCTTGGCTCCTACGAGCAGTACTTC. The full variable domain, completed using reference TRBV19 and TRBJ2-7, is DGGITQSPKYLFRKEGQNVTLSCEQNLNHDAMYWYRQDPGQGLRLIYYSQIVNDFQKGDIAEGYSVSREKKESFPLTVTSAQKNPTAFYLCASSHGLGSYEQYFGPGTRLTVT.

This chain links TRBV20-1 with TRBJ1-5, with TRBD1 as a possible D gene (5 bases). CDR1 and CDR2 from the germline V gene are DFQATT and SNEGSKA (reference sequence). V lost 5 bases to trimming and J lost 9 bases, with 11 bases between them. The CDR3 covers 11 residues. CDR3: CSAFDSGPQHF. CDR3 nucleotides: TGCAGTGCTTTTGACAGTGGGCCCCAGCATTTT.

The chain links TRBV4-2 to TRBJ2-2; 9 positions agree with TRBD1. The junction had 4 bases not matched to a gene; V was cut back by 6 bases and J by 5 bases. CDR1 LGHNA and CDR2 YNFKEQ come from the germline V gene. The length of the CDR3 is 14 residues. The DNA for the CDR3 is TGTGCCAGCAGAAGACAGGGGGTAACCGGGGAGCTGTTTTTT. Protein: CASRRQGVTGELFF.

The genes are TRBV28 and TRBJ2-1, with 9 nucleotides matching TRBD2. This CDR3 region has 13 residues. The V segment lost 6 bases and the J segment 8 bases; nucleotides outside the gene matches: 5. From germline, CDR1 is MDHEN and CDR2 SYDVKM. CDR3 sequence reads: CASRRTSADEQFF. The DNA of the CDR3 is TGTGCCAGCAGAAGGACTAGCGCGGATGAGCAGTTCTTC.

The gene calls are TRBV11-1 and TRBJ2-4; either TRBD1 or TRBD2 may fit D (5 bases each). The CDR3 has 14 amino acids. The V end lost 5 bases, the J end lost 6 bases, and 14 bases lay between the germline ends. Per germline, CDR1 SGHAT and CDR2 FQDESV (reference sequence). The DNA of the CDR3 is TGTGCCAGCAGCCCAGGCCGGGACGGAAACATTCAGTACTTC. Its translation: CASSPGRDGNIQYF.

The rearrangement uses TRBV27 and TRBJ1-2, with TRBD1 identical over 7 bases. V shed 4 bases, J shed 1 base, and the junction held 3 bases outside the gene matches. The CDR3 runs 14 residues. The germline V gene has CDR1 MNHEY and CDR2 SMNVEV (reference sequence). In DNA, the CDR3 is TGTGCCAGCAGTTCCCCAGGGGGTAACTATGGCTACACCTTC. This gives the protein CASSSPGGNYGYTF.

This chain links TRBV6-5 with TRBJ2-5, with a tentative D call TRBD1 (6 bases). The CDR3 length is 16 residues. Trimming left V 0 bases short and J 4 bases short, with 15 bases between. Germline CDR1 MNHEY, CDR2 SVGAGI. This CDR3 is CASSYSITGIGETQYF. DNA for the CDR3: TGTGCCAGCAGTTACTCGATAACAGGGATAGGAGAGACCCAGTACTTC.

This clone was counted a few times. This sequence joins TRBV18 and TRBJ2-1, with 9 bases that match TRBD2. The CDR3 covers 14 residues. Unmatched junction bases numbered 6, after V lost 2 bases and J lost 10 bases. Germline CDR1 and CDR2: KGHSH and LQKENI. Here the CDR3 reads CASSPGLAGLEQFF. In DNA form, the CDR3 reads TGTGCCAGCTCACCAGGGCTAGCGGGATTAGAGCAGTTCTTC.

The chain couples TRBV5-1 to TRBJ2-3; D is uncertain. V was cut by 0 bases and J by 10 bases, with 15 bases left in between. The CDR3 runs 14 residues. The germline gives CDR1 SGHRS, CDR2 YFSETQ. The CDR3 DNA sequence: TGCGCCAGCAGCTTGGGCGGCGGAGAAGAGTCGCAGTATTTT. Protein: CASSLGGGEESQYF. Filled out from reference TRBV5-1 and TRBJ2-3, the complete variable domain reads KAGVTQTPRYLIKTRGQQVTLSCSPISGHRSVSWYQQTPGQGLQFLFEYFSETQRNKGNFPGRFSGRQFSNSRSEMNVSTLELGDSALYLCASSLGGGEESQYFGPGTRLTVL.